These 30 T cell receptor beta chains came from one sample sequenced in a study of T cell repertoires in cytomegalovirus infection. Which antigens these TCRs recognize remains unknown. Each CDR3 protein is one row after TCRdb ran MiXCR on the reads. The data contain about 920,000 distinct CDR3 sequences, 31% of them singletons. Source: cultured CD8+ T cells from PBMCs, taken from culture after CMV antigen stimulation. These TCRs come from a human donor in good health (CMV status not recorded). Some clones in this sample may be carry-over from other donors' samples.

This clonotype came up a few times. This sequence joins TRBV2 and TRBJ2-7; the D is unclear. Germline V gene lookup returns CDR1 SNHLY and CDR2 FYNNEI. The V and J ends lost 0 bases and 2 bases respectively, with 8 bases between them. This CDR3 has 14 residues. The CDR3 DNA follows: TGTGCCAGCAGTGAAGCGCATGGAGCCTACGAGCAGTACGTC. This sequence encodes CASSEAHGAYEQYV.

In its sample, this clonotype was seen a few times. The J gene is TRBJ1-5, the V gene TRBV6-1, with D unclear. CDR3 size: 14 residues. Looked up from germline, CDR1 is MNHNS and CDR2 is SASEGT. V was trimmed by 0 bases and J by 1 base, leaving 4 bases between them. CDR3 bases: TGTGCCAGCAGTGAAGCGAACAGCAATCAGCCCCAGCATTTT. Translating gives CASSEANSNQPQHF.

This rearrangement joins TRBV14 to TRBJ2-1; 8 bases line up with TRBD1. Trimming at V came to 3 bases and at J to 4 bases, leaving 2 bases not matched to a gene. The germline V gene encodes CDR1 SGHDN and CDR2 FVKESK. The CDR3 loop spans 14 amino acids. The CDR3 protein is CASSHRGLYNEQFF. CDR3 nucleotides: TGTGCCAGCAGCCACAGGGGGCTGTACAATGAGCAGTTCTTC.

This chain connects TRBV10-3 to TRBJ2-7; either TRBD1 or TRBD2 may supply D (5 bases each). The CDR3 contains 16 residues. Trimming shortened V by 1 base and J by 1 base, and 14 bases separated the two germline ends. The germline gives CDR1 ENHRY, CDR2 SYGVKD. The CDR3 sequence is CAISEYLRDGSYEQYV. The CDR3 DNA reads TGTGCCATCAGTGAGTACCTCCGGGACGGTTCCTACGAGCAGTACGTC.

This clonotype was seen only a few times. The CDR3 DNA follows: TGTGCCAGCAGTTACATGGGACTAAATTCACCCCTCCACTTT. It is translated as CASSYMGLNSPLHF. The chain combines TRBV6-2 or TRBV6-3 with TRBJ1-6; D is possibly TRBD1 (5 bases). Looked up from germline, CDR1 is MNHEY and CDR2 is SVGEGT. This CDR3 has 14 residues. V lost 2 bases and J lost 7, with 9 bases in between.

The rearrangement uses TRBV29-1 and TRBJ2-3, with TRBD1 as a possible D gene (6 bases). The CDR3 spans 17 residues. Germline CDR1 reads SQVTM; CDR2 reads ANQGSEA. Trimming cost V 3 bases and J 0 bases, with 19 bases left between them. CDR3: CSVEWGPGHSSTDTQYF. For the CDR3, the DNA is TGCAGCGTTGAGTGGGGGCCCGGGCATTCTAGCACAGATACGCAGTATTTT.

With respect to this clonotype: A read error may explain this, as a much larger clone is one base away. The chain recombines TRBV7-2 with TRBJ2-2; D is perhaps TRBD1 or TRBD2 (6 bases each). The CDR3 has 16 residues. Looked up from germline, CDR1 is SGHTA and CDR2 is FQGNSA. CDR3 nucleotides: TGTGCCAGCAGCCGGGGGCCGGGAATAAGCACCGAGGAGCTGTTTTTT. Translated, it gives CASSRGPGISTEELFF.

Here the CDR3 reads CASWGGTEPNTGELFF. Written as DNA, the CDR3 is TGTGCCAGCTGGGGAGGGACTGAACCAAACACCGGGGAGCTGTTTTTT. The chain uses TRBV7-6 and TRBJ2-2; 7 positions agree with TRBD2. J gave up 2 bases and V 8 bases, and 11 bases lay outside the gene matches. The CDR3 extends over 16 amino acids. Germline CDR1 reads SGHVS; CDR2 reads FNYEAQ.

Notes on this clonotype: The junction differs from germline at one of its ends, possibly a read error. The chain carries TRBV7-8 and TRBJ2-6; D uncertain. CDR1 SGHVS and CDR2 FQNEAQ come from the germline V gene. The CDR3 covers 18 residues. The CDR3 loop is CAGSLNPDAYAGANVLTF. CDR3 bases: TGTGCCGGCAGCTTAAACCCGGACGCGTATGCTGGGGCCAACGTCCTGACTTTC.

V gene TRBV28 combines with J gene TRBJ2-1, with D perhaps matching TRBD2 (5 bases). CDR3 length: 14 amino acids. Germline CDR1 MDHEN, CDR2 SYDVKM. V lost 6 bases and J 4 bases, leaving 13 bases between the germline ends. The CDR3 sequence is CASRKGLEYNEQFF. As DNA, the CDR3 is TGTGCCAGCAGGAAAGGACTTGAATACAATGAGCAGTTCTTC.

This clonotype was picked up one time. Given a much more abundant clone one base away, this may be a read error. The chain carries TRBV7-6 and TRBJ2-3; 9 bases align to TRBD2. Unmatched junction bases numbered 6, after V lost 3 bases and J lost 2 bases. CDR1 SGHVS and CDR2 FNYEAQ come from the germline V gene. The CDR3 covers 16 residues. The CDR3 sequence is CASSFPQRGDTDTQYF. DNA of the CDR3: TGTGCCAGCAGCTTCCCCCAGCGGGGGGACACAGATACGCAGTATTTT.

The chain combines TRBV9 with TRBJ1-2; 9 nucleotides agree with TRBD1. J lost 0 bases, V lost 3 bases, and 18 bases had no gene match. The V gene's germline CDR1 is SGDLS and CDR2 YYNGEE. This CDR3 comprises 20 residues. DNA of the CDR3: TGTGCCAGCAGCGCATTCATCTCGGACAGGGGTCTTTTAGCTAACTATGGCTACACCTTC. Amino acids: CASSAFISDRGLLANYGYTF.

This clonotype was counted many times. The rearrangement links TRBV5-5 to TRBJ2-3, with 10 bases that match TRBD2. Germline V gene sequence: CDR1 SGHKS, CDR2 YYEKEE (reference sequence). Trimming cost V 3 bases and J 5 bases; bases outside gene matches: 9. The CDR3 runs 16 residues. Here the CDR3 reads CASSWGSGGAGDTQYF. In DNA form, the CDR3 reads TGTGCCAGCAGCTGGGGGAGCGGGGGGGCTGGAGATACGCAGTATTTT.

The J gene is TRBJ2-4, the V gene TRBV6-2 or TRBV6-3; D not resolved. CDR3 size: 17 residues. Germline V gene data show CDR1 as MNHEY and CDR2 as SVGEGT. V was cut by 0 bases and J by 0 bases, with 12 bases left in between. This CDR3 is CASSYSSRKLAKNIQYF. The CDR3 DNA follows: TGTGCCAGCAGTTACTCATCTCGGAAACTAGCCAAAAACATTCAGTACTTC.

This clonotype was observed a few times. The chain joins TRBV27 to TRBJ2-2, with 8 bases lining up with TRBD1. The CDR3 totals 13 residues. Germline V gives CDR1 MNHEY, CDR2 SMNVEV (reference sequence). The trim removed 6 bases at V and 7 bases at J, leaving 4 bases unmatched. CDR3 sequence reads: CASSWTGFGELFF. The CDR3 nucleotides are TGTGCCAGCAGCTGGACAGGGTTCGGGGAGCTGTTTTTT.

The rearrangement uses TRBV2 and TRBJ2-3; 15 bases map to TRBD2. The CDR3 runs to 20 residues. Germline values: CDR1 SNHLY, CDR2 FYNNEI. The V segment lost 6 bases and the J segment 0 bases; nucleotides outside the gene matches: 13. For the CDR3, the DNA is TGTGCCAGCAGCCTACAGACCGGGACTAGCGGGGGGCCAAGCACAGATACGCAGTATTTT. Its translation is CASSLQTGTSGGPSTDTQYF.

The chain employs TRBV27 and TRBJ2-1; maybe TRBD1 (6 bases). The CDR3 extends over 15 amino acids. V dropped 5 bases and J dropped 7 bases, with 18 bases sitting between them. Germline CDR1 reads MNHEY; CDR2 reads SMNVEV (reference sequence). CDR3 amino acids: CASSPTGIPYNEQFF. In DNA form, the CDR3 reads TGTGCCAGCAGTCCAACAGGGATCCCATATAATGAGCAGTTCTTC.

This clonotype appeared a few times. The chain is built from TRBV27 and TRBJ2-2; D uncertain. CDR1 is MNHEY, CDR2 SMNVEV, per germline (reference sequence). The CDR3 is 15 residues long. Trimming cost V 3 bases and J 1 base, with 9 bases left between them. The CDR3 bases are TGTGCCAGCAGTTTTAAGCAACTGAACACCGGGGAGCTGTTTTTT. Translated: CASSFKQLNTGELFF.

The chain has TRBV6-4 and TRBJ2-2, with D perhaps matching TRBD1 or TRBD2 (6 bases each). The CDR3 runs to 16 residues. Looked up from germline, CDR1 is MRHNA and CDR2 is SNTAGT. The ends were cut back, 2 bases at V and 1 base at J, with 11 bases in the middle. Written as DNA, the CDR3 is TGTGCCAGCAGTGACGAGGGGGGTTTGAACACCGGGGAGCTGTTTTTT. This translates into CASSDEGGLNTGELFF.

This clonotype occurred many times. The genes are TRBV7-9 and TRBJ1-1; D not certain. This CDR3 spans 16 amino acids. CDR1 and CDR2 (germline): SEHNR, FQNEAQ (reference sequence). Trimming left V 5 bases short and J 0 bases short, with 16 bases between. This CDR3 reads CASSDLRASMNTEAFF. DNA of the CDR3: TGTGCCAGCAGCGATTTAAGGGCCAGCATGAACACTGAAGCTTTCTTT. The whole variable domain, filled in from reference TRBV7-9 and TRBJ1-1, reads DTGVSQNPRHKITKRGQNVTFRCDPISEHNRLYWYRQTLGQGPEFLTYFQNEAQLEKSRLLSDRFSAERPKGSFSTLEIQRTEQGDSAMYLCASSDLRASMNTEAFFGQGTRLTVV.

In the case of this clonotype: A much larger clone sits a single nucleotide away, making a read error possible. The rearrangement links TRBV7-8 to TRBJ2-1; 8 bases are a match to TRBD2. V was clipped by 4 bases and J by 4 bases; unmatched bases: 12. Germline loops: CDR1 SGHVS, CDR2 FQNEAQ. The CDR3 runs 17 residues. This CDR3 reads CASSYTCRAGGYNEQFF. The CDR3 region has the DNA TGTGCCAGCAGCTATACCTGCCGGGCGGGGGGATACAATGAGCAGTTCTTC.

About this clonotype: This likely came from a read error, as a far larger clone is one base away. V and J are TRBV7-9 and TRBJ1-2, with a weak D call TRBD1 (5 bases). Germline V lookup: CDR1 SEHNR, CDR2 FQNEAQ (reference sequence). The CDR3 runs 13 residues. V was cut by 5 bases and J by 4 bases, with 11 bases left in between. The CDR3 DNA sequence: TGTGCCAGCAGCACCGGGGCCGCCTATGGCTACACCTTC. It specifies CASSTGAAYGYTF.

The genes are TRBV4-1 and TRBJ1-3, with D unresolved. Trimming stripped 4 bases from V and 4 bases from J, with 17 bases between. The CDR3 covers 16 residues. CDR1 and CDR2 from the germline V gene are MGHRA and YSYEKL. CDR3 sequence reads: CASSPSDGPTGNTIYF. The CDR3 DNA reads TGCGCCAGCAGCCCTTCGGACGGACCCACGGGAAACACCATATATTTT.

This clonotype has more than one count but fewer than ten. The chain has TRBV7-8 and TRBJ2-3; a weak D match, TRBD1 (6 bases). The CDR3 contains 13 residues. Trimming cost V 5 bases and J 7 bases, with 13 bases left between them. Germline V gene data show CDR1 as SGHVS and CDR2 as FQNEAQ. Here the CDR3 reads CASSPGQRNTQYF. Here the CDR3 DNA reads TGTGCCAGCAGCCCTGGACAGCGGAATACGCAGTATTTT.

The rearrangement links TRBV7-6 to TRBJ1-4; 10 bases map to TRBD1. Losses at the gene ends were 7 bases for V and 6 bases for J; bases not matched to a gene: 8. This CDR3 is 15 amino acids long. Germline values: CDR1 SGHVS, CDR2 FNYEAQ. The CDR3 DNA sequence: TGTGCCAGCACCTTCCGACAGGGGGCTTATGAAAAACTGTTTTTT. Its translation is CASTFRQGAYEKLFF.

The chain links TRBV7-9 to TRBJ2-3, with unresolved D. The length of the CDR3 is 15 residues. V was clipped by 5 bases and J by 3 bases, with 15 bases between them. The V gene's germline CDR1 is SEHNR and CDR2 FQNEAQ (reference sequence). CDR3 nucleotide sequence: TGTGCCAGCAGCCAAAGGATGGAAGAAACAGATACGCAGTATTTT. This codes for CASSQRMEETDTQYF.

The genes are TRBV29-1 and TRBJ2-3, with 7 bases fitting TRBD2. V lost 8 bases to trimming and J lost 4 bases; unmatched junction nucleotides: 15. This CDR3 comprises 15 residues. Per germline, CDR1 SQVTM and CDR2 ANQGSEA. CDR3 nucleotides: TGCAGCATCCAGGGAGGGGATATGGTTGCAGATACGCAGTATTTT. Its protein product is CSIQGGDMVADTQYF.

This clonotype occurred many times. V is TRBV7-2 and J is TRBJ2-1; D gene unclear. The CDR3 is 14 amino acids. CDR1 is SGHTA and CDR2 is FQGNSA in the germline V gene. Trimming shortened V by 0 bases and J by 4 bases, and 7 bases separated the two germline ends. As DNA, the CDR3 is TGTGCCAGCAGCTTAGCAGGGATATACAATGAGCAGTTCTTC. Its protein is CASSLAGIYNEQFF.

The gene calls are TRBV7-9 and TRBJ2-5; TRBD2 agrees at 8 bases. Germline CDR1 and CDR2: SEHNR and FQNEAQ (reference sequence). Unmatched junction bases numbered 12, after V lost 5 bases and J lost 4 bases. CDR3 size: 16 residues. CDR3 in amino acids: CASSPPQPGLAETQYF. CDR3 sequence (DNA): TGTGCCAGCAGCCCACCTCAACCCGGACTAGCAGAGACCCAGTACTTC.

In nucleotides, the CDR3 is TGTGCCAGCAGCTTAGATAGGCGGGGGCGAGCCTACAATGAGCAGTTCTTC. This translates into CASSLDRRGRAYNEQFF. The V and J genes are TRBV11-3 and TRBJ2-1, with a weak D call TRBD2 (7 bases). Trimming stripped 0 bases from V and 2 bases from J, with 14 bases between. The germline V gene has CDR1 SGHNT and CDR2 YENEEA. The CDR3 runs to 17 residues.